The 13 T cell receptor beta chains given below trace back to one sample, sequenced in a study of TIL therapy for anti-PD-1-resistant metastatic lung cancer. This was the immunoSEQ v3 assay. Sequenced by immunoSEQ multiplex PCR; TCRdb stores in-frame clones only, minus some. The sample holds about 46,000 clones; 80% to 90% are singletons and the top ten take 5%. Regarding time point: pre-treatment sample, taken before nivolumab and TIL therapy. This specimen consisted of blood, obtained at baseline. These receptors all stem from a person between 25 and 79 years old with non-small cell lung cancer.

This clone was seen only a few times. The V and J genes are TRBV15 and TRBJ1-1; a possible D gene is TRBD1 (6 bases). Trimming stripped 5 bases from V and 4 bases from J, with 14 bases between. Germline lookup yields CDR1 LNHNV and CDR2 YYDKDF (reference sequence). This CDR3 is built from 14 residues. The CDR3 nucleotides are TGTGCCACCAGCGTCGAAGGGGGGTTCACTGAAGCTTTCTTT. It translates to CATSVEGGFTEAFF.

This sequence joins TRBV5-4 and TRBJ2-5; D possibly corresponds to TRBD2 (6 bases). The CDR3 has 13 amino acids. Trimming removed 1 base at V and 4 bases at J, with 8 bases between. Germline V gene lookup returns CDR1 SGHNT and CDR2 YYREEE (reference sequence). In nucleotides, the CDR3 is TGTGCCAGCAGCTTGCCGGGGGTAGAGACCCAGTACTTC. It codes for CASSLPGVETQYF.

The J gene is TRBJ2-7, the V gene TRBV11-2; 9 bases agree with TRBD1. Germline V gives CDR1 SGHAT, CDR2 FQNNGV. This CDR3 comprises 15 residues. V was clipped by 1 base and J by 7 bases; unmatched bases: 8. Here the CDR3 reads CASSLVTGGVLEQYF. In nucleotides, the CDR3 is TGTGCCAGCAGCTTAGTTACAGGGGGCGTATTAGAGCAGTACTTC.

This sequence joins TRBV30 and TRBJ2-6, with a possible D match to TRBD2 (6 bases). V was trimmed by 3 bases and J by 2 bases, leaving 11 bases between them. The CDR3 length is 15 residues. Germline V gives CDR1 GTSNPN, CDR2 SVGIG (reference sequence). The CDR3 DNA follows: TGTGCCTGGAGAATCACGGGGGCTGGGGCCAACGTCCTGACTTTC. It is translated as CAWRITGAGANVLTF.

CDR3 loop: CASSLVSLGAKETQYF. In DNA, the CDR3 is TGTGCCAGCAGCTTAGTATCCCTGGGGGCGAAAGAGACCCAGTACTTC. The genes are TRBV11-2 and TRBJ2-5; a weak D match, TRBD1 (6 bases). The V end lost 1 base, the J end lost 3 bases, and 15 bases lay between the germline ends. The germline CDR1 and CDR2 sequences are SGHAT and FQNNGV. CDR3 length: 16 amino acids.

V and J are TRBV6-2 or TRBV6-3 and TRBJ2-7; the D is unclear. CDR1 is MNHEY, CDR2 SVGEGT, per germline. CDR3 length equals 13 residues. Trimming removed 6 bases from V and 2 bases from J, with 11 bases in between. CDR3 loop: CASSPAVTYEQYF. CDR3 nucleotides: TGTGCCAGCAGCCCGGCTGTGACCTACGAGCAGTACTTC.

This sequence joins TRBV27 and TRBJ2-2; 8 nucleotides line up with TRBD2. CDR1 and CDR2 from the germline V gene are MNHEY and SMNVEV (reference sequence). Unmatched junction bases numbered 9, after V lost 4 bases and J lost 5 bases. The CDR3 runs 16 residues. CDR3 sequence: CASSSPQASGTGELFF. For the CDR3, the DNA is TGTGCCAGCAGTTCCCCTCAGGCTAGCGGGACCGGGGAGCTGTTTTTT.

This clone was counted a single time. The chain uses TRBV4-3 and TRBJ2-1; 10 bases fit TRBD1. CDR3 length: 16 residues. The J segment lost 3 bases and the V segment lost 0 bases, leaving 2 bases of the junction unmatched. Germline assignment: CDR1 LGHNA and CDR2 YSLEER. The CDR3: CASSQDWTGGYNEQFF. The CDR3 region has the DNA TGCGCCAGCAGCCAAGATTGGACAGGGGGCTACAATGAGCAGTTCTTC.

This chain uses TRBV6-6 with TRBJ1-1, with D unclear. V lost 3 bases and J lost 6, with 14 bases in between. The CDR3 totals 14 residues. Germline V gene data show CDR1 as MNHNY and CDR2 as SVGAGI (reference sequence). CDR3 DNA: TGTGCCAGCAGTTATGGTCCCGATTATGCTGAAGCTTTCTTT. Protein product: CASSYGPDYAEAFF.

V gene TRBV7-2 combines with J gene TRBJ2-1, with D tentatively TRBD2 (6 bases). With 1 base removed from V and 2 bases from J, the gap between germline ends came to 12 bases. The CDR3 sequence is 16 residues long. Looked up from germline, CDR1 is SGHTA and CDR2 is FQGNSA. This chain's CDR3 is CASSLGRGTAYNEQFF. The CDR3 coding sequence is TGTGCCAGCAGCTTAGGGAGGGGCACGGCCTACAATGAGCAGTTCTTC.

The chain links TRBV11-2 to TRBJ2-7; 7 nucleotides line up with TRBD1. Germline CDR1 and CDR2: SGHAT and FQNNGV. The CDR3 has 15 amino acids. J lost 4 bases, V lost 1 base, and 7 bases had no gene match. CDR3 loop: CASSLVWQGVYEQYF. The CDR3 coding sequence is TGTGCCAGCAGCTTAGTTTGGCAGGGGGTGTACGAGCAGTACTTC. The full variable domain, in which reference TRBV11-2 and TRBJ2-7 provide the parts outside the CDR3, is EAGVAQSPRYKIIEKRQSVAFWCNPISGHATLYWYQQILGQGPKLLIQFQNNGVVDDSQLPKDRFSAERLKGVDSTLKIQPAKLEDSAVYLCASSLVWQGVYEQYFGPGTRLTVT.

The chain combines TRBV27 with TRBJ1-5; D not resolved. Per germline, CDR1 MNHEY and CDR2 SMNVEV (reference sequence). Trimming removed 5 bases at V and 0 bases at J, with 14 bases between. There are 16 residues in the CDR3. The CDR3 is CASSPRFTHSNQPQHF. CDR3 in DNA: TGTGCCAGCAGTCCCCGATTTACCCATAGCAATCAGCCCCAGCATTTT.

The rearrangement links TRBV5-8 to TRBJ2-7, with D possibly TRBD2 on 5 matching bases. V lost 4 bases to trimming and J lost 3 bases, with 14 bases between them. Germline V gives CDR1 SGHTS, CDR2 YDEGEE. The CDR3 totals 14 residues. As DNA, the CDR3 is TGTGCCAGCAGCAGGCTCGGGGTTGGCTACGAGCAGTACTTC. It specifies CASSRLGVGYEQYF.